This T cell receptor (beta chain) was sequenced during a study of blood T cell repertoires in COVID-19. Using immunoSEQ multiplex PCR, the repertoire was profiled, and TCRdb retains in-frame clones only, with some absent. The sample shows about 210,000 clones, approximately 78% of them seen only once. The TCR originated in a woman in her sixties or seventies with COVID-19, enrolled during active disease. Material for sequencing was peripheral blood.

Here the CDR3 reads CASSFRRGAVWAEAFF. The DNA of the CDR3 is TGTGCCAGCAGTTTTCGGAGGGGCGCTGTCTGGGCTGAAGCTTTCTTT. V usage is TRBV28 and J usage is TRBJ1-1; a possible D gene is TRBD1 (5 bases). With 3 bases removed from V and 6 bases from J, the gap between germline ends came to 20 bases. From germline, CDR1 is MDHEN and CDR2 SYDVKM. This CDR3 comprises 16 residues.